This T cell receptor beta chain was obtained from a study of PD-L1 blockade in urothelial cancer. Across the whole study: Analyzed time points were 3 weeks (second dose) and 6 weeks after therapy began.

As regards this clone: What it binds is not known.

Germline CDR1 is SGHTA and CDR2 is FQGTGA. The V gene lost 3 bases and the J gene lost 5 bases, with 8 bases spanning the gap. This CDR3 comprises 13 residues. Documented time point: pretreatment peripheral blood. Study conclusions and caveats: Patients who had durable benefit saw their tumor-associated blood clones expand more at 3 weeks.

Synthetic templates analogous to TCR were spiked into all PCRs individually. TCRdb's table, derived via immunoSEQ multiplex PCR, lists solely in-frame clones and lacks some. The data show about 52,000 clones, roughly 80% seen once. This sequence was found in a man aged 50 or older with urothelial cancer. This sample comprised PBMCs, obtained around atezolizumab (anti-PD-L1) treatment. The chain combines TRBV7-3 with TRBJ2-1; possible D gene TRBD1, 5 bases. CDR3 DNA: TGTGCCAGCAGCTTCTCCAGGGACAATGAGCAGTTCTTC. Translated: CASSFSRDNEQFF.